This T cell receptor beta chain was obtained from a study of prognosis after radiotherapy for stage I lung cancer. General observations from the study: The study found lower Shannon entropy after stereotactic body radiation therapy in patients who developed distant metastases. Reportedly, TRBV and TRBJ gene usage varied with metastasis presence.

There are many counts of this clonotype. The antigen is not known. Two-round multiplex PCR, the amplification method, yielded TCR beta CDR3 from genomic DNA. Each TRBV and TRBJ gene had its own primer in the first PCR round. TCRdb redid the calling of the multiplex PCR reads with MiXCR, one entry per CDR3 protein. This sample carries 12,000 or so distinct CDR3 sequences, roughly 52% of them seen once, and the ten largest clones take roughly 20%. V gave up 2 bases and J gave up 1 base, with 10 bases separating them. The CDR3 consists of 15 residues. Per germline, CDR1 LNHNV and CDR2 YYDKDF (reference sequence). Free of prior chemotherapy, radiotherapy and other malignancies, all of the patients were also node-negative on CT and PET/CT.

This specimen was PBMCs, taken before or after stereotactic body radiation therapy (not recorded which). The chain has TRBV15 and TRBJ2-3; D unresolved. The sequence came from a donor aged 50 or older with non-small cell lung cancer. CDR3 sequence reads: CATSRRQSGTDTQYF. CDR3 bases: TGTGCCACCAGCAGACGTCAAAGCGGCACAGATACGCAGTATTTT.